One sample yielded the 30 T cell receptor beta chains listed below, sequenced in a study of blood T cell repertoires in COVID-19. Repertoires were generated with immunoSEQ multiplex PCR, while TCRdb's copy carries only in-frame clones and drops some. The repertoire holds 200,000 or so clones, with more than 80% as singletons. Sequences were obtained from PBMCs or T cells enriched from blood (not recorded which). Source of these receptors: a woman aged 18-30 years in a cohort exposed to, infected with or recovered from COVID-19 (not recorded which).

The chain is built from TRBV19 and TRBJ2-1; 9 nucleotides align to TRBD2. Germline CDR1 is LNHDA and CDR2 is SQIVND (reference sequence). This CDR3 has 17 amino acids. Trimming at V came to 5 bases and at J to 5 bases, leaving 13 bases not matched to a gene. DNA of the CDR3: TGTGCCAGTAGTCCTCTGGGTAGCGGGGGCCGTAACAATGAGCAGTTCTTC. It yields the protein CASSPLGSGGRNNEQFF.

This chain's CDR3 is CASSSQGPGNTIYF. The CDR3 coding sequence is TGTGCCAGCAGTTCCCAGGGGCCTGGAAACACCATATATTTT. This chain uses TRBV27 with TRBJ1-3; weak D call: TRBD1 (6 bases). Between the trimmed V and J ends, which lost 4 bases and 2 bases, there was a span of 9 bases. This CDR3 is 14 amino acids long. Germline assignment: CDR1 MNHEY and CDR2 SMNVEV (reference sequence).

The chain couples TRBV5-4 to TRBJ2-5; 14 nucleotides line up with TRBD2. V shed 4 bases, J shed 2 bases, and the junction held 7 bases outside the gene matches. CDR1 and CDR2 (germline): SGHNT, YYREEE (reference sequence). The CDR3 has 17 residues. DNA of the CDR3: TGTGCCAGCAGCCCGACTAGCGGGAGGGCACTACAAGAGACCCAGTACTTC. Residues: CASSPTSGRALQETQYF.

The CDR3 loop reads CASSRHWGVNTEAFF. CDR3 nucleotides: TGTGCCAGCAGCAGACACTGGGGGGTGAACACTGAAGCTTTCTTT. V is TRBV6-5 and J is TRBJ1-1, with D tentatively TRBD1 (5 bases). Germline V gene lookup returns CDR1 MNHEY and CDR2 SVGAGI. V was trimmed by 6 bases and J by 0 bases, leaving 14 bases between them. This CDR3 region has 15 residues.

This clone was detected only a few times. V is TRBV2 and J is TRBJ2-2; 8 bases match TRBD1. V was pared by 6 bases and J by 1 base, with 4 bases of the junction left unmatched. The germline V gene encodes CDR1 SNHLY and CDR2 FYNNEI. This CDR3 contains 15 residues. The CDR3 DNA is TGTGCCAGCAGCGACGGACAGGGGAACACCGGGGAGCTGTTTTTT. Translation gives CASSDGQGNTGELFF.

The chain has TRBV19 and TRBJ1-5; D remains unclear. The ends were cut back, 5 bases at V and 0 bases at J, with 5 bases in the middle. The CDR3 consists of 13 residues. CDR1 and CDR2 from the germline V gene are LNHDA and SQIVND (reference sequence). CDR3 loop: CASSYPSNQPQHF. CDR3 nucleotide sequence: TGTGCCAGTAGTTATCCTAGCAATCAGCCCCAGCATTTT.

The V call is TRBV7-2, the J call TRBJ1-4, with unresolved D. The germline CDR1 and CDR2 sequences are SGHTA and FQGNSA. CDR3 size: 14 residues. V lost 5 bases and J 0 bases, leaving 7 bases between the germline ends. CDR3 region: CASSLIATNEKLFF. In DNA, the CDR3 is TGTGCCAGCAGCCTAATCGCAACTAATGAAAAACTGTTTTTT.

The J gene is TRBJ1-6, the V gene TRBV10-3; 7 nucleotides match TRBD1. Germline CDR1 ENHRY, CDR2 SYGVKD. Germline trimming cut 10 bases from V and 5 bases from J; bases unmatched to any gene: 8. This CDR3 has 14 residues. This CDR3 reads CATSRDSDNSPLHF. Here the CDR3 DNA reads TGTGCCACCTCCAGGGACAGTGATAATTCACCCCTCCACTTT.

The chain uses TRBV5-1 and TRBJ2-6; D is unresolved. Germline assignment: CDR1 SGHRS and CDR2 YFSETQ. V gave up 3 bases and J gave up 1 base, with 5 bases separating them. The CDR3 sequence is 14 residues long. The CDR3 DNA reads TGCGCCAGCAGCTCAGGATCTGGGGCCAACGTCCTGACTTTC. Translated, it gives CASSSGSGANVLTF.

J is TRBJ1-6 and V is TRBV5-1; possible D gene TRBD1, 6 bases. Germline V lookup: CDR1 SGHRS, CDR2 YFSETQ. Trimming cost V 8 bases and J 5 bases, with 14 bases left between them. CDR3 length equals 14 residues. CDR3 region: CASAGQGNNSPLHF. CDR3 sequence (DNA): TGCGCCAGTGCCGGTCAGGGGAATAATTCACCCCTCCACTTT.

The gene calls are TRBV5-1 and TRBJ1-3, with 7 bases lining up with TRBD1. V shed 3 bases, J shed 2 bases, and the junction held 2 bases outside the gene matches. Germline V lookup: CDR1 SGHRS, CDR2 YFSETQ. The CDR3 contains 14 residues. Written as DNA, the CDR3 is TGCGCCAGCAGCTCAGGGGGTCCTGGAAACACCATATATTTT. This gives the protein CASSSGGPGNTIYF. Together with reference TRBV5-1 and TRBJ1-3, the CDR3 gives the full variable domain: KAGVTQTPRYLIKTRGQQVTLSCSPISGHRSVSWYQQTPGQGLQFLFEYFSETQRNKGNFPGRFSGRQFSNSRSEMNVSTLELGDSALYLCASSSGGPGNTIYFGEGSWLTVV.

This chain connects TRBV2 to TRBJ2-5; 13 bases map to TRBD2. Trimming at V came to 6 bases and at J to 5 bases, leaving 3 bases not matched to a gene. The CDR3 runs to 14 residues. The germline V gene encodes CDR1 SNHLY and CDR2 FYNNEI. In DNA, the CDR3 is TGTGCCAGCAGAAGGGGACTAGCGGGGGAGACCCAGTACTTC. Encoded protein: CASRRGLAGETQYF.

In nucleotides, the CDR3 is TGTGCCAGCAGTGAAGCCCAGGATGAAAAACTGTTTTTT. Translating it yields CASSEAQDEKLFF. This chain joins TRBV6-1 and TRBJ1-4; D call uncertain. Germline CDR1 MNHNS, CDR2 SASEGT. The CDR3 covers 13 residues. V lost 0 bases, J lost 6 bases, and 5 bases lay in between.

V usage is TRBV29-1 and J usage is TRBJ2-1, with D possibly being TRBD2 (6 bases). The germline V gene encodes CDR1 SQVTM and CDR2 ANQGSEA. Trimming removed 5 bases at V and 0 bases at J, with 11 bases between. This CDR3 region has 14 residues. CDR3 DNA sequence: TGCAGCGTTTGGGACTCCGGCTCCTACAATGAGCAGTTCTTC. Translation gives CSVWDSGSYNEQFF.

The V call is TRBV7-3, the J call TRBJ2-3; D remains ambiguous. The CDR3 length is 15 residues. Germline lookup yields CDR1 SGHTA and CDR2 FQGTGA. Trimming took 0 bases from V and 1 from J, leaving 8 bases between them. Written as DNA, the CDR3 is TGTGCCAGCAGCTTAACTGTGCCGGGCACAGATACGCAGTATTTT. Protein product: CASSLTVPGTDTQYF.

The CDR3 DNA follows: TGCGCCAGCAGCGGCGGTACCCTGAGAGGTGAAAAACTGTTTTTT. Translation: CASSGGTLRGEKLFF. The chain joins TRBV5-1 to TRBJ1-4; D is uncertain. Trimming took off 4 bases at V and 7 bases at J, with 17 bases between the two ends. CDR1 and CDR2 from the germline V gene are SGHRS and YFSETQ. This CDR3 has 15 amino acids.

This clone was seen a single time. The chain links TRBV28 to TRBJ1-4, with 7 positions matching TRBD1. Germline V gene data show CDR1 as MDHEN and CDR2 as SYDVKM. The CDR3 has 15 residues. The ends lost 8 bases at V and 7 bases at J; junction bases unmatched: 13. CDR3 DNA sequence: TGTGCCAGCTATCCAGGGACAGCCGCGGGTGAAAAACTGTTTTTT. Translating gives CASYPGTAAGEKLFF. Drawing the rest from reference TRBV28 and TRBJ1-4, the complete variable domain is DVKVTQSSRYLVKRTGEKVFLECVQDMDHENMFWYRQDPGLGLRLIYFSYDVKMKEKGDIPEGYSVSREKKERFSLILESASTNQTSMYLCASYPGTAAGEKLFFGSGTQLSVL.

The rearrangement joins TRBV7-9 to TRBJ1-2; D ambiguous. Trimming removed 4 bases from V and 7 bases from J, with 10 bases in between. Germline-derived CDR1 and CDR2 are SEHNR and FQNEAQ (reference sequence). The CDR3 spans 12 residues. The CDR3 sequence is CASSWATRGYTF. CDR3 nucleotides: TGTGCCAGCAGCTGGGCGACCCGTGGCTACACCTTC.

The chain joins TRBV21-1 to TRBJ1-5; the table's D call, TRBD1, was not checked against the DNA. TRBV21-1 is a pseudogene segment. This CDR3 has 18 amino acids. For the CDR3, the DNA is TGTGCCAGCAGCAAAGAGTTCGGCCTACAGGGCAGCAATCAGCCCCAGCATTTT. Its translation: CASSKEFGLQGSNQPQHF.

This chain connects TRBV6-5 to TRBJ2-6; no clear D. V was pared by 6 bases and J by 2 bases, with 11 bases between. The CDR3 loop spans 15 amino acids. Germline V gene sequence: CDR1 MNHEY, CDR2 SVGAGI. This CDR3 reads CASSPTEPGANVLTF. In nucleotides, the CDR3 is TGTGCCAGCAGCCCCACTGAGCCTGGGGCCAACGTCCTGACTTTC.

CDR3 in DNA: TGTGCCAGCAGCTTGACCGGGGATAGTTCACCCCTCCACTTT. It translates to CASSLTGDSSPLHF. This chain uses TRBV7-3 with TRBJ1-6; D remains unclear. Trimming shortened V by 3 bases and J by 9 bases, and 12 bases separated the two germline ends. Germline V gene sequence: CDR1 SGHTA, CDR2 FQGTGA. This CDR3 has 14 amino acids.

The chain links TRBV5-1 to TRBJ1-4; tentative D call: TRBD1 (6 bases). Germline lookup yields CDR1 SGHRS and CDR2 YFSETQ. Trimming took off 5 bases at V and 7 bases at J, with 12 bases between the two ends. The CDR3 extends over 13 amino acids. The CDR3 loop reads CASSQGRSEKLFF. CDR3 nucleotides: TGCGCCAGCAGTCAGGGGAGATCTGAAAAACTGTTTTTT.

The V call is TRBV11-2, the J call TRBJ1-3, with 10 bases aligning to TRBD1. The germline V gene encodes CDR1 SGHAT and CDR2 FQNNGV. The CDR3 has 17 amino acids. J lost 5 bases, V lost 0 bases, and 7 bases had no gene match. CDR3 sequence (DNA): TGTGCCAGCAGCTTAGAAATACTGGGACAGGGGAGAAACACCATATATTTT. Protein sequence: CASSLEILGQGRNTIYF.

This clone was counted between two and nine times. The chain links TRBV10-3 to TRBJ1-6; 8 nucleotides line up with TRBD1. After removal of 7 bases from V and 9 bases from J, the junction contained 5 bases not matched to a gene. Germline CDR1 reads ENHRY; CDR2 reads SYGVKD. The CDR3 loop spans 13 amino acids. The CDR3 sequence is CAITTGTGSPLHF. The DNA of the CDR3 is TGTGCCATCACTACCGGGACAGGTTCACCCCTCCACTTT.

In its sample, this clone was seen a few times. This chain uses TRBV28 with TRBJ1-6; no clear D. CDR3 length equals 18 residues. CDR1 MDHEN and CDR2 SYDVKM come from the germline V gene. Trimming pared 8 bases from V and 2 bases from J, leaving 22 bases between. The CDR3 region is CASAPGLTSRTYNSPLHF. CDR3 nucleotides: TGTGCCAGCGCCCCCGGGCTCACTAGTCGGACCTATAATTCACCCCTCCACTTT.

Only one count was recorded for this clone. The J gene is TRBJ2-3, the V gene TRBV3-1 (or the pseudogene TRBV3-2); 8 bases match TRBD2. The CDR3 totals 19 residues. The germline CDR1 and CDR2 sequences are LGHDT and YNNKEL (reference sequence). The V and J ends lost 0 bases and 2 bases, in that order; junction bases with no gene match: 13. The CDR3: CASSQEKGGTRPHTDTQYF. In nucleotides, the CDR3 is TGTGCCAGCAGCCAAGAAAAAGGAGGGACTAGGCCCCACACAGATACGCAGTATTTT.

V and J are TRBV2 and TRBJ1-4; unclear D gene. Germline CDR1 SNHLY, CDR2 FYNNEI. Trimming removed 8 bases at V and 4 bases at J, with 11 bases between. The length of the CDR3 is 13 residues. The CDR3 DNA is TGTGCCAGCCGAAGGAGCGTTAATGAAAAACTGTTTTTT. Its protein product is CASRRSVNEKLFF.

This chain connects TRBV5-1 to TRBJ1-1, with TRBD1 identical over 12 bases. This CDR3 has 16 amino acids. With 3 bases clipped from V and 4 bases from J, the junction kept 7 bases outside the gene matches. CDR1 is SGHRS, CDR2 YFSETQ, per germline. For the CDR3, the DNA is TGCGCCAGCAGCTGGGGGGACAGGGGGCGCGGCACTGAAGCTTTCTTT. Its translation is CASSWGDRGRGTEAFF.

The rearrangement uses TRBV5-1 and TRBJ1-1; perhaps TRBD1 as D (6 bases). Per germline, CDR1 SGHRS and CDR2 YFSETQ. The CDR3 loop spans 14 amino acids. V was pared by 5 bases and J by 0 bases, with 11 bases between. The CDR3 DNA is TGCGCCAGCAGTGGGGACACTTTGAACACTGAAGCTTTCTTT. This codes for CASSGDTLNTEAFF.

This clone was picked up one time. The V and J genes are TRBV2 and TRBJ1-6; unclear D gene. Trimming shortened V by 4 bases and J by 1 base, and 11 bases separated the two germline ends. Germline values: CDR1 SNHLY, CDR2 FYNNEI. This CDR3 has 16 amino acids. CDR3 nucleotides: TGTGCCAGCAGTGGGACGGGGTATTCCTATAATTCACCCCTCCACTTT. Residues: CASSGTGYSYNSPLHF.